This T cell receptor beta chain appears in the sequencing data of a study of T cell repertoires in cytomegalovirus infection. As for the study in general: CMV epitopes, recently identified HLA-C-restricted and well-studied HLA-B-restricted, were used. Overall study findings and caveats: Clonotype analysis showed dominance of the ex vivo response by HLA-C-restricted CMV-specific TCR beta clonotypes.

In TCRdb, the reads were re-called with MiXCR into one record per CDR3 protein. The table has a few hundred thousand distinct CDR3 sequences, roughly 25% seen once. With regard to this clonotype: The antigen remains unidentified.

The starting material was cultured PBMCs, obtained from culture after CMV antigen stimulation. This TCR was recovered from a human donor in good health (CMV status not recorded). Some clones in this sample may be carry-over from other donors' samples.

As DNA, the CDR3 is TGTGCCATCGGAATGGGACTAGCGGGAGGCCCTACTAGCACAGATACGCAGTATTTT. Residues: CAIGMGLAGGPTSTDTQYF. The chain employs TRBV10-3 and TRBJ2-3; 15 nucleotides match TRBD2. After removal of 8 bases from V and 0 bases from J, the junction contained 12 bases not matched to a gene. The CDR3 sequence is 19 residues long. CDR1 and CDR2 from the germline V gene are ENHRY and SYGVKD.